A selection of T cell receptor beta chains follows, all from one sample in a study of identical twins. Each CDR3 protein gets one entry after TCRdb re-called the 5' RACE reads with MiXCR. The table includes roughly 250,000 distinct CDR3 sequences, around an eighth detected once. Sequenced material: memory (CD45RO+) T cells sorted from blood. The receptors here all came from a woman aged 18 to 35 in good health. The CDR3 runs from the conserved cysteine through the conserved F or W. Each record gives: CDR3 protein, CDR3 DNA, clone size, D gene, V gene, J gene. A D gene is named only where the DNA matches it firmly. Expanded clones are given a class, and other clones once, few, many or no size at all.

CDR3aa: CASSRNTYEQYF
CDR3nt: TGTGCCAGCAGTCGAAATACCTACGAGCAGTACTTC
abundance: NA
d_gene: NA
v_gene: TRBV12-3/TRBV12-4
j_gene: TRBJ2-7

CDR3aa: CASSYWDHQDGYTF
CDR3nt: TGTGCCAGCAGCTACTGGGACCACCAGGATGGCTACACCTTC
abundance: NA
d_gene: NA
v_gene: TRBV11-3
j_gene: TRBJ1-2

CDR3aa: CASKVDRLNTEAFF
CDR3nt: TGTGCCAGCAAGGTCGACAGGCTGAACACTGAAGCTTTCTTT
abundance: few
d_gene: NA
v_gene: TRBV12-3/TRBV12-4
j_gene: TRBJ1-1

CDR3aa: CSARDNQRGDTQYF
CDR3nt: TGCAGTGCTAGAGATAATCAACGGGGGGATACGCAGTATTTT
abundance: NA
d_gene: NA
v_gene: TRBV20-1
j_gene: TRBJ2-3

CDR3aa: CASSLFDRETQYF
CDR3nt: TGTGCCAGCAGTTTATTTGATCGGGAGACCCAGTACTTC
abundance: few
d_gene: NA
v_gene: TRBV27
j_gene: TRBJ2-5

CDR3aa: CAIRDRAQEHTQYF
CDR3nt: TGTGCCATTAGAGACAGGGCCCAGGAGCATACGCAGTATTTT
abundance: few
d_gene: TRBD1
v_gene: TRBV10-3
j_gene: TRBJ2-3

CDR3aa: CASSPFSEAFF
CDR3nt: TGTGCCAGCAGCCCCTTCTCCGAAGCTTTCTTT
abundance: NA
d_gene: NA
v_gene: TRBV11-2
j_gene: TRBJ1-1

CDR3aa: CASSSSDSPNPSGNTIYF
CDR3nt: TGCGCCAGCAGCTCTTCGGACAGCCCCAACCCCTCTGGAAACACCATATATTTT
abundance: few
d_gene: NA
v_gene: TRBV5-1
j_gene: TRBJ1-3

CDR3aa: CASSQDSLGTEAFF
CDR3nt: TGCGCCAGCAGCCAAGATTCCCTCGGCACTGAAGCTTTCTTT
abundance: NA
d_gene: NA
v_gene: TRBV4-3
j_gene: TRBJ1-1

CDR3aa: CSARDTGRGFYNEQFF
CDR3nt: TGCAGTGCTAGAGATACGGGCAGGGGCTTCTACAATGAGCAGTTCTTC
abundance: few
d_gene: NA
v_gene: TRBV20-1
j_gene: TRBJ2-1

CDR3aa: CSALPGTGKEGVYGYTF
CDR3nt: TGCAGTGCTCTACCCGGGACAGGGAAAGAAGGCGTCTATGGCTACACCTTC
abundance: NA
d_gene: TRBD1
v_gene: TRBV20-1
j_gene: TRBJ1-2

CDR3aa: CASSYSREADTQYF
CDR3nt: TGTGCCAGCAGTTACTCGCGGGAGGCAGATACGCAGTATTTT
abundance: NA
d_gene: TRBD2
v_gene: TRBV6-5
j_gene: TRBJ2-3

CDR3aa: CAWSARGRLGDTQYF
CDR3nt: TGTGCCTGGAGTGCCAGGGGGAGGTTAGGAGATACGCAGTATTTT
abundance: NA
d_gene: NA
v_gene: TRBV30
j_gene: TRBJ2-3

CDR3aa: CASSYSSGANVLTF
CDR3nt: TGTGCCAGCAGTTACTCGAGTGGGGCCAACGTCCTGACTTTC
abundance: NA
d_gene: NA
v_gene: TRBV6-5
j_gene: TRBJ2-6

CDR3aa: CASRQGGNTESFF
CDR3nt: TGCGCCAGTCGACAGGGTGGGAACACTGAATCTTTCTTT
abundance: NA
d_gene: TRBD1
v_gene: TRBV5-1
j_gene: TRBJ1-1

CDR3aa: CASNEGQGSHEQYF
CDR3nt: TGCGCCAGCAATGAGGGACAGGGATCTCACGAGCAGTACTTC
abundance: NA
d_gene: TRBD1
v_gene: TRBV5-1
j_gene: TRBJ2-7

CDR3aa: CSGSGGELQEQYF
CDR3nt: TGCAGCGGCTCAGGGGGAGAACTACAGGAGCAGTACTTC
abundance: few
d_gene: TRBD1
v_gene: TRBV29-1
j_gene: TRBJ2-7

CDR3aa: CASFRGGPYEQYF
CDR3nt: TGTGCCAGTTTCCGCGGAGGGCCCTACGAGCAGTACTTC
abundance: NA
d_gene: NA
v_gene: TRBV6-2/TRBV6-3
j_gene: TRBJ2-7